The 29 T cell receptor beta chains below all came from one sample that was sequenced in a study of blood T cell repertoires in COVID-19. The table came from immunoSEQ multiplex PCR; TCRdb's copy has only in-frame clones and leaves some out. Counted here are about 220,000 clones, 82% occurring once; the ten biggest clones make up roughly 3.5%. The sample was PBMCs or T cells enriched from blood (not recorded which). The receptors derive from a woman aged 55-69 years who had recovered from COVID-19.

The chain has TRBV12-5 and TRBJ2-2, with TRBD2 matching 8 bases. V shed 0 bases, J shed 2 bases, and the junction held 11 bases outside the gene matches. Germline CDR1 reads LGHNT; CDR2 reads FRNRAP. The CDR3 is made up of 19 amino acids. The CDR3 nucleotides read TGTGCTAGTGGTTTGGTCGTGGTAGCGGGACGGCTTAACACCGGGGAGCTGTTTTTT. Translation: CASGLVVVAGRLNTGELFF.

The genes are TRBV11-2 and TRBJ2-7; TRBD1 aligns across 7 bases. CDR3 length: 16 residues. The J segment lost 6 bases and the V segment lost 6 bases, leaving 17 bases of the junction unmatched. Germline V gene sequence: CDR1 SGHAT, CDR2 FQNNGV. Here the CDR3 DNA reads TGTGCCAGCAGTTCCCCTTATACAGGGGTTTCGCGCGAGCAGTACTTC. Protein sequence: CASSSPYTGVSREQYF.

J is TRBJ1-1 and V is TRBV10-3; weak D call: TRBD1 (6 bases). CDR1 ENHRY and CDR2 SYGVKD come from the germline V gene. The germline V and J ends were trimmed by 4 bases and 4 bases, with 13 bases remaining between them. CDR3 size: 14 residues. The CDR3: CAISVGGVGTEAFF. The CDR3 region has the DNA TGTGCCATCAGTGTAGGGGGGGTGGGCACTGAAGCTTTCTTT.

The table lists this clone with a count of one. The chain combines TRBV27 with TRBJ1-1, with 9 bases that match TRBD1. CDR3 length: 15 amino acids. V shed 10 bases, J shed 1 base, and the junction held 10 bases outside the gene matches. Germline V gives CDR1 MNHEY, CDR2 SMNVEV (reference sequence). For the CDR3, the DNA is TGTGCCATTACCGGGACAGGGCCGAAGAACACTGAAGCTTTCTTT. Its protein product is CAITGTGPKNTEAFF.

This clone was found once. The chain employs TRBV5-6 and TRBJ2-7; D is possibly TRBD2 (6 bases). Trimming pared 2 bases from V and 6 bases from J, leaving 15 bases between. The CDR3 is 14 residues long. Germline CDR1 SGHDT, CDR2 YYEEEE. The CDR3 nucleotides read TGTGCCAGCAGCTTTGGGGCGGGGCACCGCGAGCAGTACTTC. Translating gives CASSFGAGHREQYF.

This clone has only one observation. The chain carries TRBV6-5 and TRBJ1-4; 9 positions agree with TRBD1. CDR1 and CDR2 (germline): MNHEY, SVGAGI. With 6 bases clipped from V and 2 bases from J, the junction kept 4 bases outside the gene matches. CDR3 length: 15 residues. The CDR3 loop is CASRPTGGTNEKLFF. Here the CDR3 DNA reads TGTGCCAGCAGACCTACAGGGGGCACTAATGAAAAACTGTTTTTT.

The V and J genes are TRBV27 and TRBJ2-7, with 8 bases aligning to TRBD1. The CDR3 covers 17 residues. With V trimmed by 1 base and J by 4 bases, 12 bases remained unmatched. Germline lookup yields CDR1 MNHEY and CDR2 SMNVEV (reference sequence). CDR3 coding DNA: TGTGCCAGCAGTTTATTGCACGGACAGGGAAAGATATACGAGCAGTACTTC. It codes for CASSLLHGQGKIYEQYF.

The CDR3 DNA reads as TGTGCCAGCAGTACCACTCCGTCCCTGAATGAGCAGTTCTTC. Protein product: CASSTTPSLNEQFF. The chain uses TRBV27 and TRBJ2-1; D is uncertain. V gave up 5 bases and J gave up 7 bases, with 15 bases separating them. CDR1 and CDR2 (germline): MNHEY, SMNVEV (reference sequence). This CDR3 is 14 amino acids long.

CDR3 sequence (DNA): TGTGCCACCAGTCTTTTAACCGGGACAGGGAAGGGCTACACCTTC. Its translation is CATSLLTGTGKGYTF. V usage is TRBV24-1 and J usage is TRBJ1-2, with 9 bases fitting TRBD1. Germline-derived CDR1 and CDR2 are KGHDR and SFDVKD. This CDR3 is 15 amino acids long. V dropped 6 bases and J dropped 8; count of bases not matched to a gene: 12.

V and J are TRBV5-1 and TRBJ2-5; maybe TRBD2 (6 bases). CDR1 SGHRS and CDR2 YFSETQ come from the germline V gene. This CDR3 spans 15 amino acids. The ends were cut back, 3 bases at V and 4 bases at J, with 16 bases in the middle. As DNA, the CDR3 is TGCGCCAGCAGCTCCCCGCGGGGACCTGTAGAGACCCAGTACTTC. Its translation: CASSSPRGPVETQYF.

The CDR3 DNA is TGCAGCGTCCAATGGTGGGACAGTTCTGATGGCTACACCTTC. This translates into CSVQWWDSSDGYTF. The chain combines TRBV29-1 with TRBJ1-2, with TRBD1 matching over 7 bases. Germline V gene sequence: CDR1 SQVTM, CDR2 ANQGSEA. The CDR3 sequence is 14 residues long. Unmatched junction bases numbered 13, after V lost 6 bases and J lost 6 bases.

J is TRBJ2-2 and V is TRBV20-1; 8 nucleotides line up with TRBD2. V shed 3 bases, J shed 5 bases, and the junction held 11 bases outside the gene matches. The CDR3 is 16 residues long. Germline V CDR1 and CDR2: DFQATT, SNEGSKA (reference sequence). CDR3 DNA sequence: TGCAGTGCTAGTTCGGGACTAGGAGTAGGGACCGGGGAGCTGTTTTTT. Encoded protein: CSASSGLGVGTGELFF.

V and J are TRBV12-3 or TRBV12-4 and TRBJ2-2; D is ambiguous. V was shortened by 7 bases and J by 7 bases, with 4 bases between the two germline ends. This CDR3 comprises 10 residues. CDR3 sequence: CASTNGELFF. The CDR3 DNA reads as TGTGCCAGCACCAACGGGGAGCTGTTTTTT.

V is TRBV7-9 and J is TRBJ1-1; 9 positions agree with TRBD1. The CDR3 is 15 residues long. Germline CDR1 reads SEHNR; CDR2 reads FQNEAQ (reference sequence). V was pared by 8 bases and J by 5 bases, with 12 bases of the junction left unmatched. DNA for the CDR3: TGTGCCAGCGACGATCACAGGGGGCGGGAGACTGAAGCTTTCTTT. This sequence encodes CASDDHRGRETEAFF.

This chain links TRBV7-2 with TRBJ1-1, with D possibly being TRBD1 (6 bases). Deletions cut 2 bases from V and 3 bases from J, with 16 bases between. The CDR3 extends over 16 amino acids. Germline lookup yields CDR1 SGHTA and CDR2 FQGNSA. CDR3 sequence reads: CASSLLHLRGHTEAFF. For the CDR3, the DNA is TGTGCCAGCAGCTTACTTCATTTGCGGGGGCACACTGAAGCTTTCTTT.

This clone has a handful of counts. This rearrangement joins TRBV7-2 to TRBJ1-5, with 7 positions matching TRBD1. The CDR3 has 18 amino acids. V shed 2 bases and J 2 bases; nucleotides not matched to a gene: 12. In germline, CDR1 is SGHTA, CDR2 FQGNSA. CDR3 nucleotide sequence: TGTGCCAGCAGCTTATTTCCAACAGGGGTAGGGGGCAATCAGCCCCAGCATTTT. Translating gives CASSLFPTGVGGNQPQHF.

This rearrangement joins TRBV6-1 to TRBJ2-1, with TRBD2 matching 10 bases. This CDR3 region has 15 residues. In germline, CDR1 is MNHNS, CDR2 SASEGT. The junction had 2 bases not matched to a gene; V was cut back by 4 bases and J by 2 bases. The CDR3 sequence: CASSGAGGTYNEQFF. The CDR3 DNA reads TGTGCCAGCAGTGGAGCGGGGGGGACCTACAATGAGCAGTTCTTC.

The rearrangement uses TRBV2 and TRBJ1-1; D unclear. From germline, CDR1 is SNHLY and CDR2 FYNNEI. The CDR3 spans 13 residues. Trimming stripped 6 bases from V and 0 bases from J, with 8 bases between. As DNA, the CDR3 is TGTGCCAGCAGACCAGACATGAACACTGAAGCTTTCTTT. Translating it yields CASRPDMNTEAFF.

V usage is TRBV5-4 and J usage is TRBJ2-1, with TRBD2 matching 8 bases. The CDR3 covers 17 residues. Germline CDR1 SGHNT, CDR2 YYREEE (reference sequence). Germline trimming cut 0 bases from V and 2 bases from J; bases unmatched to any gene: 7. The CDR3 coding sequence is TGTGCCAGCAGCTTGGCTCGCCAGCGGGGGACCTACAATGAGCAGTTCTTC. Protein product: CASSLARQRGTYNEQFF.

This sequence joins TRBV19 and TRBJ1-3; D unclear. This CDR3 comprises 14 residues. Looked up from germline, CDR1 is LNHDA and CDR2 is SQIVND (reference sequence). V was pared by 5 bases and J by 0 bases, with 8 bases between. The CDR3 sequence: CASSPQISGNTIYF. For the CDR3, the DNA is TGTGCCAGTAGTCCACAGATCTCTGGAAACACCATATATTTT. Together with reference TRBV19 and TRBJ1-3, the CDR3 gives the full variable domain: DGGITQSPKYLFRKEGQNVTLSCEQNLNHDAMYWYRQDPGQGLRLIYYSQIVNDFQKGDIAEGYSVSREKKESFPLTVTSAQKNPTAFYLCASSPQISGNTIYFGEGSWLTVV.

The CDR3 DNA reads TGTGCCAGCAGTTTGGCGCCGGGACAGGGCAACGAGCAGTACTTC. Translation: CASSLAPGQGNEQYF. The rearrangement uses TRBV6-5 and TRBJ2-7, with 9 positions matching TRBD1. Germline-derived CDR1 and CDR2 are MNHEY and SVGAGI. This CDR3 spans 15 amino acids. Trimming removed 4 bases from V and 5 bases from J; junction bases left unmatched: 9.

The chain couples TRBV10-3 to TRBJ2-7; D is unclear. Germline V lookup: CDR1 ENHRY, CDR2 SYGVKD. This CDR3 comprises 13 residues. The ends were cut back, 0 bases at V and 2 bases at J, with 5 bases in the middle. The CDR3 spells CAISESSTYEQYF. CDR3 nucleotides: TGTGCCATCAGTGAGTCGTCAACCTACGAGCAGTACTTC.

The genes are TRBV5-4 and TRBJ2-5; 7 bases line up with TRBD2. Germline trimming cut 0 bases from V and 6 bases from J; bases unmatched to any gene: 5. Germline V gene sequence: CDR1 SGHNT, CDR2 YYREEE (reference sequence). This CDR3 contains 14 residues. The CDR3 here is CASSLELARKTQYF. CDR3 nucleotides: TGTGCCAGCAGCTTGGAACTAGCGAGAAAGACCCAGTACTTC.

The chain is built from TRBV4-2 and TRBJ1-2; TRBD1 agrees at 10 bases. V gave up 2 bases and J gave up 3 bases; unmatched junction bases: 6. CDR3 size: 16 residues. CDR1 and CDR2 (germline): LGHNA, YNFKEQ. This chain's CDR3 is CASSQPPGQGYYGYTF. CDR3 nucleotides: TGTGCCAGCAGCCAACCCCCGGGACAGGGGTACTATGGCTACACCTTC.

V gene TRBV7-9 combines with J gene TRBJ1-6, with D maybe TRBD1 (5 bases). Germline values: CDR1 SEHNR, CDR2 FQNEAQ (reference sequence). Trimming stripped 1 base from V and 7 bases from J, with 8 bases between. This CDR3 region has 14 residues. The CDR3 DNA sequence: TGTGCCAGCAGCTTAGGGGGACTCAATTCACCCCTCCACTTT. Amino acid sequence: CASSLGGLNSPLHF.

The chain combines TRBV27 with TRBJ2-7; the match to TRBD2 covers 7 bases. The CDR3 sequence is 15 residues long. The germline gives CDR1 MNHEY, CDR2 SMNVEV (reference sequence). J gave up 2 bases and V 2 bases, and 6 bases lay outside the gene matches. CDR3 sequence: CASSLGLAAPYEQYF. CDR3 nucleotides: TGTGCCAGCAGTTTAGGGCTAGCGGCCCCCTACGAGCAGTACTTC.

The chain recombines TRBV13 with TRBJ1-2, with 9 bases aligning to TRBD1. The CDR3 runs to 16 residues. Germline CDR1 is PRHDT and CDR2 is FYEKMQ (reference sequence). The trim removed 0 bases at V and 5 bases at J, leaving 7 bases unmatched. The CDR3 nucleotides are TGTGCCAGCAGCTTAGGTACAGGGGGCGTGGGGTATGGCTACACCTTC. Translating gives CASSLGTGGVGYGYTF.

This chain uses TRBV5-1 with TRBJ2-1; D remains unclear. There are 13 residues in the CDR3. CDR1 and CDR2 from the germline V gene are SGHRS and YFSETQ. V lost 0 bases and J 8 bases, leaving 9 bases between the germline ends. The CDR3 DNA sequence: TGCGCCAGCAGCTTGGCCTCGAGAGATGAGCAGTTCTTC. Its protein is CASSLASRDEQFF. Based on the CDR3 plus reference TRBV5-1 and TRBJ2-1, the full variable domain is KAGVTQTPRYLIKTRGQQVTLSCSPISGHRSVSWYQQTPGQGLQFLFEYFSETQRNKGNFPGRFSGRQFSNSRSEMNVSTLELGDSALYLCASSLASRDEQFFGPGTRLTVL.

The V and J genes are TRBV2 and TRBJ2-7; 7 nucleotides align to TRBD1. CDR3 length: 15 amino acids. Germline values: CDR1 SNHLY, CDR2 FYNNEI. V shed 5 bases and J 4 bases; nucleotides not matched to a gene: 11. In DNA form, the CDR3 reads TGTGCCAGCAGTTTACGAGAGGGACAGAAATACGAGCAGTACTTC. Translated, it gives CASSLREGQKYEQYF.